A single sample is the source of the 10 T cell receptor beta chains below, sequenced in a study of control samples from healthy donors and cancer patients. Profiling relied on immunoSEQ multiplex PCR, and the TCRdb table lists in-frame clones only, not all of them. In the table there are 130,000 or so clones, over 75% of which are singletons. The source material was blood. All receptors come from a man aged 40-55 years in good health.

The chain recombines TRBV15 with TRBJ1-1; weak D call: TRBD1 (6 bases). Trimming took off 1 base at V and 1 base at J, with 16 bases between the two ends. Germline assignment: CDR1 LNHNV and CDR2 YYDKDF (reference sequence). CDR3 length: 17 residues. CDR3 coding DNA: TGTGCCACCAGCAGAGTTCTCTGGGACACGAAGAACACTGAAGCTTTCTTT. Protein product: CATSRVLWDTKNTEAFF.

The J gene is TRBJ2-1, the V gene TRBV7-6, with TRBD2 matching 8 bases. The junction had 7 bases not matched to a gene; V was cut back by 1 base and J by 5 bases. The CDR3 spans 16 residues. Germline V CDR1 and CDR2: SGHVS, FNYEAQ. In DNA form, the CDR3 reads TGTGCCAGCAGCTTAGTGGGCGGGGGGCTGGACAATGAGCAGTTCTTC. Encoded protein: CASSLVGGGLDNEQFF.

The CDR3 DNA sequence: TGTGCCAGTAGTACGACAGGGGTCGAGACCCAGTACTTC. It yields the protein CASSTTGVETQYF. The chain links TRBV19 to TRBJ2-5; 8 positions agree with TRBD1. Germline V gene data show CDR1 as LNHDA and CDR2 as SQIVND (reference sequence). V lost 4 bases, J lost 5 bases, and 3 bases stayed unmatched. The CDR3 runs to 13 residues. The full variable domain, in which reference TRBV19 and TRBJ2-5 provide the parts outside the CDR3, is DGGITQSPKYLFRKEGQNVTLSCEQNLNHDAMYWYRQDPGQGLRLIYYSQIVNDFQKGDIAEGYSVSREKKESFPLTVTSAQKNPTAFYLCASSTTGVETQYFGPGTRLLVL.

This sequence joins TRBV2 and TRBJ2-2; D is perhaps TRBD2 (5 bases). The V gene lost 7 bases and the J gene lost 7 bases, with 13 bases spanning the gap. From germline, CDR1 is SNHLY and CDR2 FYNNEI. The CDR3 runs 13 residues. The CDR3 sequence: CASTDSRGGELFF. For the CDR3, the DNA is TGTGCCAGCACTGATTCTCGGGGCGGGGAGCTGTTTTTT.

The chain combines TRBV27 with TRBJ1-5; tentatively, D is TRBD1 (5 bases). The length of the CDR3 is 14 residues. CDR1 and CDR2 from the germline V gene are MNHEY and SMNVEV (reference sequence). V lost 2 bases and J lost 4, with 9 bases in between. CDR3 sequence (DNA): TGTGCCAGCAGTTTAAGGGGTGAAAATCAGCCCCAGCATTTT. The encoded protein is CASSLRGENQPQHF.

CDR3: CSALQGDEQFF. As DNA, the CDR3 is TGCAGTGCTCTCCAGGGGGATGAGCAGTTCTTC. The chain carries TRBV20-1 and TRBJ2-1, with 7 bases lining up with TRBD1. The CDR3 covers 11 residues. The V gene's germline CDR1 is DFQATT and CDR2 SNEGSKA (reference sequence). V was pared by 5 bases and J by 8 bases, with 3 bases of the junction left unmatched.

V gene TRBV19 combines with J gene TRBJ2-7; 13 bases agree with TRBD2. This CDR3 contains 16 residues. Germline V gene data show CDR1 as LNHDA and CDR2 as SQIVND (reference sequence). With V trimmed by 6 bases and J by 3 bases, 8 bases remained unmatched. CDR3 coding DNA: TGTGCCAGTAGCTACGGACTAGCGGGGGATGGCTACGAGCAGTACTTC. Its translation: CASSYGLAGDGYEQYF.

The genes are TRBV27 and TRBJ2-1; weak D call: TRBD2 (6 bases). CDR1 and CDR2 (germline): MNHEY, SMNVEV (reference sequence). Trimming pared 2 bases from V and 0 bases from J, leaving 14 bases between. The CDR3 length is 17 residues. Written as DNA, the CDR3 is TGTGCCAGCAGTTTAGACCCTCGGGGGAGCTCCTACAATGAGCAGTTCTTC. It is translated as CASSLDPRGSSYNEQFF.

The chain combines TRBV5-1 with TRBJ1-4; 7 bases are a match to TRBD1. The length of the CDR3 is 15 residues. After removal of 4 bases from V and 8 bases from J, the junction contained 11 bases not matched to a gene. The germline V gene encodes CDR1 SGHRS and CDR2 YFSETQ. CDR3 coding DNA: TGCGCCAGCAGCAGAGGGACAGAAGGAAGGGAAAAACTGTTTTTT. Protein: CASSRGTEGREKLFF.

The chain carries TRBV5-1 and TRBJ2-2; a possible D gene is TRBD1 (6 bases). Germline loops: CDR1 SGHRS, CDR2 YFSETQ. The V and J ends lost 2 bases and 5 bases respectively, with 10 bases between them. This CDR3 is built from 14 residues. CDR3 loop: CASSFTGFTGELFF. For the CDR3, the DNA is TGCGCCAGCAGCTTTACAGGGTTTACCGGGGAGCTGTTTTTT.